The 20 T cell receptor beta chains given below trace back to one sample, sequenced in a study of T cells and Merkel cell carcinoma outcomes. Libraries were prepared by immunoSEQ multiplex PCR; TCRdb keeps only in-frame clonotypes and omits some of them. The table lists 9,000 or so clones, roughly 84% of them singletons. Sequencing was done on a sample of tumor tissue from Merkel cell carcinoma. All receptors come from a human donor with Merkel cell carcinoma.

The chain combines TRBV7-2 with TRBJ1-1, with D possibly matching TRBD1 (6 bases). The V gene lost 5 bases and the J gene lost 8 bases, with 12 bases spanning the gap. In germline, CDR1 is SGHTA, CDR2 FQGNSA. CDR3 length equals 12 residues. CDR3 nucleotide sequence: TGTGCCAGCAGCCCTGGACAGTGGGAAGCTTTCTTT. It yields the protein CASSPGQWEAFF.

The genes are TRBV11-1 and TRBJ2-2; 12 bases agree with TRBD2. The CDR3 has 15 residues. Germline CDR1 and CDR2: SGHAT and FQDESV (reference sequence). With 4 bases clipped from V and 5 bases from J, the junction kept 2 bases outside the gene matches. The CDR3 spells CASSSSGGETGELFF. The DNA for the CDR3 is TGTGCCAGCAGCTCTAGCGGGGGGGAAACCGGGGAGCTGTTTTTT.

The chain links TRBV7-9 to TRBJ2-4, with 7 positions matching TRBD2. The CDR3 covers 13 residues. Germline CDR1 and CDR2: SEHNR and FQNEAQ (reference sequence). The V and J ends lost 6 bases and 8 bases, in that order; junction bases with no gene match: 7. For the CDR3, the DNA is TGTGCCAGCAGTTGGGCGGGGGTAGACATTCAGTACTTC. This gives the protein CASSWAGVDIQYF.

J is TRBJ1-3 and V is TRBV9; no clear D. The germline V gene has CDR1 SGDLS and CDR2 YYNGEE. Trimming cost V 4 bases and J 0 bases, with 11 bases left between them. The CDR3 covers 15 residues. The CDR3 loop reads CASSSERPSGNTIYF. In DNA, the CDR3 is TGTGCCAGCAGCTCAGAGCGACCCTCTGGAAACACCATATATTTT. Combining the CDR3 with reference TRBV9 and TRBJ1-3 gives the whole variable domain DSGVTQTPKHLITATGQRVTLRCSPRSGDLSVYWYQQSLDQGLQFLIQYYNGEERAKGNILERFSAQQFPDLHSELNLSSLELGDSALYFCASSSERPSGNTIYFGEGSWLTVV.

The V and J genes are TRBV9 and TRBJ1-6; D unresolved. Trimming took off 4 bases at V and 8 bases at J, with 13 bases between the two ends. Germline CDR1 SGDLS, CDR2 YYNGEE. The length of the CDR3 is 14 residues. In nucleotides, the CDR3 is TGTGCCAGCAGCTCCCACATTTCCGATTCACCCCTCCACTTT. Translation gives CASSSHISDSPLHF.

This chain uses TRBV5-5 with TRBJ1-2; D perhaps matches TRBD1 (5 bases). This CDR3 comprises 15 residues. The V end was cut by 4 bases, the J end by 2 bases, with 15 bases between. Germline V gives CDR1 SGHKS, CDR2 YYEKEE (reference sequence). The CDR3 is CASSLKERQNYGYTF. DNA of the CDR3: TGTGCCAGCAGCCTTAAGGAGCGACAGAACTATGGCTACACCTTC.

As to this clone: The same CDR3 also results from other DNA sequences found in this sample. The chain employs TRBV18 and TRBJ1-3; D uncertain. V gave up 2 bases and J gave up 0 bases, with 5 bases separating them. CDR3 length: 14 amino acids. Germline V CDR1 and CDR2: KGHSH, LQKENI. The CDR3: CASSPGSSGNTIYF. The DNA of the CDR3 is TGTGCCAGCTCACCAGGATCCTCTGGAAACACCATATATTTT.

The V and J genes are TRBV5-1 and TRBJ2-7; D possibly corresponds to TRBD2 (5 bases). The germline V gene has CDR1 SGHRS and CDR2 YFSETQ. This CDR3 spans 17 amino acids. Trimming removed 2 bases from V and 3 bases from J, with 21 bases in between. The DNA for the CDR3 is TGCGCCAGCAGCTTTGGGAAGACCGGACTCAGGTACTACGAGCAGTACTTC. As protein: CASSFGKTGLRYYEQYF.

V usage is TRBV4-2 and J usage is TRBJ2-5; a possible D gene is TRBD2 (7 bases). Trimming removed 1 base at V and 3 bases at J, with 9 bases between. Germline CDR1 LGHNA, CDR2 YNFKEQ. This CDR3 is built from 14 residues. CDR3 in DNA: TGTGCCAGCAGCCAAGTAGGGGGGGAAGAGACCCAGTACTTC. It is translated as CASSQVGGEETQYF.

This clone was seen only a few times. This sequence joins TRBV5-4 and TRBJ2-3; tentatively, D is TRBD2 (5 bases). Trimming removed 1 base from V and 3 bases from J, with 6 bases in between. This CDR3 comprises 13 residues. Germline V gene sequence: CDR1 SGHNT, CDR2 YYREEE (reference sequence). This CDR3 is CASSLTGTDTQYF. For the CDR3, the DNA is TGTGCCAGCAGCTTGACGGGGACAGATACGCAGTATTTT.

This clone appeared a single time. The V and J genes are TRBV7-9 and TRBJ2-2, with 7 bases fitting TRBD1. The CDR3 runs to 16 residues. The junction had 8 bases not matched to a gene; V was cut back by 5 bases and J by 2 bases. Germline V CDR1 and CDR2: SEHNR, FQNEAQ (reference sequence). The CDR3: CASSRIGTENTGELFF. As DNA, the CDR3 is TGTGCCAGCAGCCGTATAGGGACAGAAAACACCGGGGAGCTGTTTTTT.

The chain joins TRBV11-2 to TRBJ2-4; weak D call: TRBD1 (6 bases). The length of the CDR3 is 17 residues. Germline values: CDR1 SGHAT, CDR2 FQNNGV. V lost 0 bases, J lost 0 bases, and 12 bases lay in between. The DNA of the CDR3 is TGTGCCAGCAGCTTAGATTTACAGGGTCTAGCCAAAAACATTCAGTACTTC. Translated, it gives CASSLDLQGLAKNIQYF.

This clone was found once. For the CDR3, the DNA is TGTGCCAGTGGAAGGGGAGGGTCAGATACGCAGTATTTT. It codes for CASGRGGSDTQYF. The rearrangement links TRBV19 to TRBJ2-3; TRBD2 matches at 7 bases. This CDR3 has 13 residues. Germline-derived CDR1 and CDR2 are LNHDA and SQIVND (reference sequence). The trim removed 8 bases at V and 4 bases at J, leaving 6 bases unmatched.

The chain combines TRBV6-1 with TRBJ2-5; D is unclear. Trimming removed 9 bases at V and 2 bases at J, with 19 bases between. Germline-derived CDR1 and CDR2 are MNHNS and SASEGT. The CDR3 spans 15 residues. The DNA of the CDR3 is TGTGCCAGGAGCGTGTCTCCCCGTAGGCAAGAGACCCAGTACTTC. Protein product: CARSVSPRRQETQYF.

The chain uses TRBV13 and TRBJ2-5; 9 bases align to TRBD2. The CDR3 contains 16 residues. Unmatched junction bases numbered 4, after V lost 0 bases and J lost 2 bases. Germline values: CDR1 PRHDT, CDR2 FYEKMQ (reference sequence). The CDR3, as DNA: TGTGCCAGCAGCTTAGGAGCGGGGGGCCAACAAGAGACCCAGTACTTC. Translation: CASSLGAGGQQETQYF.

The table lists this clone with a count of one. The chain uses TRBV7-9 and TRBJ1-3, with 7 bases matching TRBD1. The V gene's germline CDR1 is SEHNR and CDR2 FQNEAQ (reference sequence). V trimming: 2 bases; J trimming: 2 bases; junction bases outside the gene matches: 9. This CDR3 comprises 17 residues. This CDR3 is CASSLTEQGFAGNTIYF. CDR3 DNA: TGTGCCAGCAGCTTAACCGAACAGGGGTTCGCTGGAAACACCATATATTTT.

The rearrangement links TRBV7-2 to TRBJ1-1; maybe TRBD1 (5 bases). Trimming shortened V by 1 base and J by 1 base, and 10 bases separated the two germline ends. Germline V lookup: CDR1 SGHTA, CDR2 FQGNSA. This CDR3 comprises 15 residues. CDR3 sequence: CASSLVAGTNTEAFF. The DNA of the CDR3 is TGTGCCAGCAGCTTAGTTGCAGGGACGAACACTGAAGCTTTCTTT. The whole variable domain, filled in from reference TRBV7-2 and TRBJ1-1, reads GAGVSQSPSNKVTEKGKDVELRCDPISGHTALYWYRQSLGQGLEFLIYFQGNSAPDKSGLPSDRFSAERTGGSVSTLTIQRTQQEDSAVYLCASSLVAGTNTEAFFGQGTRLTVV.

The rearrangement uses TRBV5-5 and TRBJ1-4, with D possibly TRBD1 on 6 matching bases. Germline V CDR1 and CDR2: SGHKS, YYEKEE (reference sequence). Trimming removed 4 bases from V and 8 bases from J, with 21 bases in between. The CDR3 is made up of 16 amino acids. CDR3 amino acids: CASSPKRGGREEKLFF. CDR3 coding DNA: TGTGCCAGCAGCCCGAAACGAGGGGGGCGCGAGGAAAAACTGTTTTTT.

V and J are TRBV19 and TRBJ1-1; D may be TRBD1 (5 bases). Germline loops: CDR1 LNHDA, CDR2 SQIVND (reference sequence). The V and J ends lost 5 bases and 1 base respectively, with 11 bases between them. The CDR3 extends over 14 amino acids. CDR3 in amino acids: CASSVKRGNTEAFF. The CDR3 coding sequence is TGTGCCAGTAGTGTTAAGAGGGGGAACACTGAAGCTTTCTTT.

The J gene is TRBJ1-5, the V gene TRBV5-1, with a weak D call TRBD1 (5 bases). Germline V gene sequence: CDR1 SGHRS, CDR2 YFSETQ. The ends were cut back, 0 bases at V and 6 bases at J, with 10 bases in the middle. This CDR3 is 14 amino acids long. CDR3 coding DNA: TGCGCCAGCAGCTTGGAGGGAGGGGTTCAGCCCCAGCATTTT. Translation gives CASSLEGGVQPQHF. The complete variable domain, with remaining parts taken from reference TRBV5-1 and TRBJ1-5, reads KAGVTQTPRYLIKTRGQQVTLSCSPISGHRSVSWYQQTPGQGLQFLFEYFSETQRNKGNFPGRFSGRQFSNSRSEMNVSTLELGDSALYLCASSLEGGVQPQHFGDGTRLSIL.